This is a list of T cell receptor beta chains from one sample in a study of radiotherapy plus CTLA-4 blockade in lung cancer. Clones were read by immunoSEQ multiplex PCR, and TCRdb kept only the in-frame ones, dropping some. This table has some 92,000 clones, 82% appearing once. Source: peripheral blood, taken from a patient treated with radiotherapy plus ipilimumab. The source of these receptors is a human donor with non-small cell lung cancer who had a partial response to radiotherapy plus ipilimumab. The CDR3 runs from the conserved cysteine through the conserved F or W. D genes are given only for firm matches. Expanded clones get a size class; other rows say once, few or many, or leave the size out.

V gene	D gene	J gene	clone size	CDR3 protein	CDR3 DNA
TRBV6-1	.	TRBJ1-1	few	CASSRDINTEAFF	TGTGCCAGCAGTAGGGACATTAACACTGAAGCTTTCTTT
TRBV5-1	.	TRBJ1-5	.	CASSATGGGNQPQHF	TGCGCCAGCAGCGCGACAGGAGGCGGCAATCAGCCCCAGCATTTT
TRBV30	.	TRBJ1-1	few	CAWSVGGSEAFF	TGTGCCTGGAGTGTAGGAGGATCTGAAGCTTTCTTT
TRBV7-3	TRBD2	TRBJ2-1	.	CASSLQEAGENEQFF	TGTGCCAGCAGCTTACAGGAGGCGGGAGAGAATGAGCAGTTCTTC
TRBV15	.	TRBJ1-4	once	CATSAPRWAGEKLFF	TGTGCCACCAGCGCCCCCCGCTGGGCGGGTGAAAAACTGTTTTTT
TRBV7-6	.	TRBJ2-2	few	CASSLSQGPGELFF	TGTGCCAGCAGCTTATCGCAGGGCCCCGGGGAGCTGTTTTTT
TRBV10-3	.	TRBJ2-1	once	CAISESTRRQAGANEQFF	TGTGCCATCAGTGAGTCGACTCGTAGGCAGGCTGGGGCTAATGAGCAGTTCTTC
TRBV6-1	.	TRBJ2-3	.	CASSERQGSTDTQYF	TGTGCCAGCAGTGAACGGCAGGGGAGCACAGATACGCAGTATTTT
TRBV5-4	.	TRBJ2-4	.	CASSFDRVKNIQYF	TGTGCCAGCAGCTTTGACAGAGTCAAAAACATTCAGTACTTC
TRBV28	.	TRBJ1-1	once	CASLMRYEAFF	TGTGCCAGCTTAATGAGGTATGAAGCTTTCTTT
TRBV13	.	TRBJ1-4	.	CASSLMERRGEKLFF	TGTGCCAGCAGCTTAATGGAGCGACGAGGTGAAAAACTGTTTTTT
TRBV5-1	TRBD2	TRBJ2-1	.	CASMAGTRSNEQFF	TGCGCCAGCATGGCAGGGACTAGGAGCAATGAGCAGTTCTTC
TRBV19	TRBD1	TRBJ1-2	once	CASSTRQGRGVYGYTF	TGTGCCAGTAGTACGAGACAGGGAAGGGGGGTGTATGGCTACACCTTC
TRBV10-3	.	TRBJ1-6	.	CAIRQGSFNSPLHF	TGTGCCATCAGGCAGGGCAGTTTCAATTCACCCCTCCACTTT
TRBV27	.	TRBJ1-1	.	CASTRRGVNTEAFF	TGTGCCAGCACCCGGCGGGGGGTTAACACTGAAGCTTTCTTT